The rows below give T cell receptor beta chains drawn from one sample of a study of T-cell memory formation after mild COVID-19. MiXCR was run by TCRdb on the 5' RACE reads, yielding one entry per CDR3 protein. Of 350,000 or so distinct CDR3 sequences listed, over 10% are singletons. The sequenced sample was PBMCs or a T cell subset sorted from them (not recorded which). These receptors all come from a man between 18 and 29 years old who had mild COVID-19 (a few samples of this study predate the infection). Cell type and time point are not known. The CDR3 runs from the conserved cysteine through the conserved F or W. A D gene is named only where the DNA matches it firmly. Clone size is shown for a subset of rows, as once, few, many or a class of expanded clone.

J,size,V,D,CDR3,DNA
TRBJ2-6,few,TRBV6-5,-,CASSYSIVSGANVLTF,TGTGCCAGCAGTTACTCGATTGTCTCTGGGGCCAACGTCCTGACTTTC
TRBJ1-6,-,TRBV12-3/TRBV12-4,-,CASSPRRGVIEDSPLHF,TGTGCCAGCAGTCCACGACGGGGAGTTATTGAAGACTCACCCCTCCACTTT
TRBJ1-5,-,TRBV12-3/TRBV12-4,-,CASSLVYQPQHF,TGTGCCAGCAGTTTAGTCTATCAGCCCCAGCATTTT
TRBJ1-2,many,TRBV7-2,TRBD1,CASSFGQASGGYTF,TGTGCCAGCAGCTTCGGACAGGCCTCGGGAGGCTACACCTTC
TRBJ2-5,many,TRBV5-1,-,CASSLIPTFEETQYF,TGCGCCAGCAGCTTGATTCCTACATTCGAAGAGACCCAGTACTTC
TRBJ2-3,-,TRBV12-3/TRBV12-4,-,CASSLAGALTDTQYF,TGTGCCAGCAGTTTAGCGGGGGCTCTAACAGATACGCAGTATTTT
TRBJ2-1,few,TRBV7-6,-,CASKETSSYNEQFF,TGTGCCAGCAAAGAGACGAGCTCCTACAATGAGCAGTTCTTC
TRBJ1-2,-,TRBV5-4,-,CASSLKGPNYGYTF,TGTGCCAGCAGCTTGAAAGGGCCTAACTATGGCTACACCTTC
TRBJ2-3,few,TRBV7-2,-,CASSLSPGYTDTQYF,TGTGCCAGCAGCTTAAGCCCCGGCTACACAGATACGCAGTATTTT
TRBJ2-5,few,TRBV7-9,TRBD2,CASSSLPGLAVETQYF,TGTGCCAGCAGCTCACTCCCGGGACTAGCGGTGGAGACCCAGTACTTC
TRBJ1-6,-,TRBV7-2,-,CASIHRMGSPLHF,TGTGCCAGCATCCATAGGATGGGTTCACCCCTCCACTTT
TRBJ2-5,-,TRBV6-5,-,CASSYSSPQVETQYF,TGTGCCAGCAGTTACTCGTCACCGCAGGTTGAGACCCAGTACTTC
TRBJ2-3,-,TRBV7-2,-,CASSFGARTDTQYF,TGTGCCAGCAGCTTCGGCGCTCGCACAGATACGCAGTATTTT
TRBJ2-3,-,TRBV7-7,TRBD2,CASSLQAGSGTQYF,TGTGCCAGCAGCTTACAAGCGGGGTCCGGTACGCAGTATTTT